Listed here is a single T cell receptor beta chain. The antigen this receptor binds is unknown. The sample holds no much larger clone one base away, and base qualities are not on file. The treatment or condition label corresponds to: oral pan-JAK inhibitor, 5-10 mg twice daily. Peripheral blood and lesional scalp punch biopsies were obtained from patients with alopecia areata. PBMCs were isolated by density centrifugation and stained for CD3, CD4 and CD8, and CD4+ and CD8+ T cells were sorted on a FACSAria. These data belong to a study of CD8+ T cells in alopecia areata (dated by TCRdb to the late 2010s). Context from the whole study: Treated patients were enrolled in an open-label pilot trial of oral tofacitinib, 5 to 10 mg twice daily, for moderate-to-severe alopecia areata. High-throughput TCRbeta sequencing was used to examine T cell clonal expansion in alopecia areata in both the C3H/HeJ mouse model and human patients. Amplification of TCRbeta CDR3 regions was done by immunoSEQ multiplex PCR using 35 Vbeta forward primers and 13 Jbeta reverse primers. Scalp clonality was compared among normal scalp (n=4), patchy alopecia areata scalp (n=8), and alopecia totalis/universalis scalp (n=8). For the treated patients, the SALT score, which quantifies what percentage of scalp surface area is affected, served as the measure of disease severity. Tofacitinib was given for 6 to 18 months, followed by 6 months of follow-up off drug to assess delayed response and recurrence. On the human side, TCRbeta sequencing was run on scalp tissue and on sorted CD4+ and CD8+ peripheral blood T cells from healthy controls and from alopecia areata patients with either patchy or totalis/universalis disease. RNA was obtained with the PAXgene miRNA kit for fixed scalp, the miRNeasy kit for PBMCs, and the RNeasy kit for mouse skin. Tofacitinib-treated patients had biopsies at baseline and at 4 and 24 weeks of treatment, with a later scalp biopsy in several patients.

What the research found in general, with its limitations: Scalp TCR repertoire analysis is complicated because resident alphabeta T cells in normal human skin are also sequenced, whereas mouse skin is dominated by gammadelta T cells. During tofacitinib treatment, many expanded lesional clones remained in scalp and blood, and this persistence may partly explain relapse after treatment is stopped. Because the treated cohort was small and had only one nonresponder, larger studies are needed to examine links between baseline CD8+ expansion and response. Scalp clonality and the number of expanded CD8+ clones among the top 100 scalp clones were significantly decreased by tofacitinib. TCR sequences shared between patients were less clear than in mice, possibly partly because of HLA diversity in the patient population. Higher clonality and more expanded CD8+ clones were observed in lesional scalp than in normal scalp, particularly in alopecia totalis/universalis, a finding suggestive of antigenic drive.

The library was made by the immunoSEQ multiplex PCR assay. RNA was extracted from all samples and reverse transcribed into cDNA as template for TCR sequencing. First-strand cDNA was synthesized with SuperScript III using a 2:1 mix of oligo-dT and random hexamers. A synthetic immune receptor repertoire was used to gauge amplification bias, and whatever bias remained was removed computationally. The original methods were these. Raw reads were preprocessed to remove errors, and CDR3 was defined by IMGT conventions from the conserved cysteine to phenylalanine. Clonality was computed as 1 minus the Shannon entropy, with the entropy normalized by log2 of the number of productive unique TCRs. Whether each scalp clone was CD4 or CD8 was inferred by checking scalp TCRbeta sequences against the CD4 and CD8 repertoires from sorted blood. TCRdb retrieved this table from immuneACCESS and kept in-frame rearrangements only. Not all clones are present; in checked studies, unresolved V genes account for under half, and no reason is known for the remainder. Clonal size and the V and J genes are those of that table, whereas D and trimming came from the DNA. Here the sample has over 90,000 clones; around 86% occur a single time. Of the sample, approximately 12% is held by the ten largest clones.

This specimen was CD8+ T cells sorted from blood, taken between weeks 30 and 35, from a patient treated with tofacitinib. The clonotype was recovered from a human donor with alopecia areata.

The DNA sequence is TGTGCCAGCAGCTTAACTCTAACAGGGTCGGGGACTGAAGCTTTCTTT. Translation gives CASSLTLTGSGTEAFF. The chain links TRBV7-3 with TRBJ1-1, with TRBD1 perhaps the D gene, on 6 matching bases. CDR3 length: 16 amino acids, cysteine to phenylalanine. Solely the CDR3 DNA is kept, with 48 bases framed from the first base. V gives up 0 bases and J gives up 5 bases, and the segment between their germline ends measures 16 bases. The germline V gene provides CDR1 SGHTA and CDR2 FQGTGA.